Listed below are T cell receptor beta chains from one sample, sequenced in a study of blood T cells in healthy people across ages. MiXCR, run by TCRdb on the 5' RACE reads, gives a single entry per CDR3 protein. The sample comprises around 620,000 distinct CDR3 sequences, roughly 28% of which are singletons, and about a fifth rests with the top ten. Sequencing was carried out using blood. These TCRs come from a woman in her 70s in good health. Both conserved end residues are trimmed from each CDR3. The order of the fields is V gene, J gene, CDR3 protein.

V: TRBV20-1
J: TRBJ1-1
CDR3: SALTGGNTEAF

V: TRBV5-1
J: TRBJ2-1
CDR3: ASSASYPRDYNEQF

V: TRBV7-8
J: TRBJ2-5
CDR3: ASSEDRQETQY

V: TRBV15
J: TRBJ1-5
CDR3: ATSRVLTGGNQPQH

V: TRBV4-3
J: TRBJ2-7
CDR3: ASSQDPRHFYEQY

V: TRBV4-3
J: TRBJ2-2
CDR3: ASSQPISSGFRTGELF

V: TRBV7-9
J: TRBJ1-1
CDR3: ASSPRQGTPEAF

V: TRBV15
J: TRBJ1-3
CDR3: ATSEARESGNTIY

V: TRBV9
J: TRBJ2-6
CDR3: ASSREGRSGANVLT

V: TRBV6-5
J: TRBJ2-5
CDR3: ASSYLGEETQY

V: TRBV5-1
J: TRBJ2-7
CDR3: ASSLERGYIYEQY

V: TRBV14
J: TRBJ2-5
CDR3: ASSQDLGTLQETQY

V: TRBV20-1
J: TRBJ2-5
CDR3: SAPTEQETQY

V: TRBV7-2
J: TRBJ2-2
CDR3: ASSLTGGLNTGELF

V: TRBV7-9
J: TRBJ2-7
CDR3: ASSLSQGRDEQY

V: TRBV5-1
J: TRBJ2-2
CDR3: ASSTRENTGELF

V: TRBV4-3
J: TRBJ2-3
CDR3: ASSQVVVVRGKDTQY

V: TRBV7-9
J: TRBJ2-3
CDR3: ASSSSGGERDTQY

V: TRBV4-1
J: TRBJ2-4
CDR3: ASSPGLAGTKNIQY

V: TRBV6-6
J: TRBJ2-7
CDR3: ASNTTPVGEQY

V: TRBV20-1
J: TRBJ1-2
CDR3: SAKPKLTGQGASGYT

V: TRBV6-4
J: TRBJ1-1
CDR3: ASSESQSNTEAF

V: TRBV15
J: TRBJ2-5
CDR3: ATSRVARRETQY

V: TRBV6-5
J: TRBJ2-5
CDR3: ASSLDTGGGTQY

V: TRBV7-6
J: TRBJ2-2
CDR3: ASSLDAVGELF

V: TRBV7-9
J: TRBJ1-1
CDR3: ASSLERQGTEAF

V: TRBV28
J: TRBJ1-3
CDR3: ASSGSYTIY

V: TRBV2
J: TRBJ1-4
CDR3: ASRETGANEKLF

V: TRBV2
J: TRBJ1-1
CDR3: ASTDDLIPTNTEAF